The following is a T cell receptor beta chain sequence with its context. The sample is drawn from a study of blood T cell repertoires in COVID-19. TCRdb keeps only in-frame clones here, not all; method: immunoSEQ multiplex PCR. The table shows about 120,000 clones, with approximately 80% occurring only once. This receptor was obtained from a woman aged 50 to 60 with acute or convalescent COVID-19. Sequencing input: peripheral blood.

The CDR3 DNA is TGTGCCAGCAGTCAGACAGGACGCTTTACCTATGGCTACACCTTC. It yields the protein CASSQTGRFTYGYTF. The chain is built from TRBV27 and TRBJ1-2, with a tentative D call TRBD1 (6 bases). The CDR3 is made up of 15 amino acids. In germline, CDR1 is MNHEY, CDR2 SMNVEV (reference sequence). V lost 5 bases and J lost 4, with 17 bases in between.